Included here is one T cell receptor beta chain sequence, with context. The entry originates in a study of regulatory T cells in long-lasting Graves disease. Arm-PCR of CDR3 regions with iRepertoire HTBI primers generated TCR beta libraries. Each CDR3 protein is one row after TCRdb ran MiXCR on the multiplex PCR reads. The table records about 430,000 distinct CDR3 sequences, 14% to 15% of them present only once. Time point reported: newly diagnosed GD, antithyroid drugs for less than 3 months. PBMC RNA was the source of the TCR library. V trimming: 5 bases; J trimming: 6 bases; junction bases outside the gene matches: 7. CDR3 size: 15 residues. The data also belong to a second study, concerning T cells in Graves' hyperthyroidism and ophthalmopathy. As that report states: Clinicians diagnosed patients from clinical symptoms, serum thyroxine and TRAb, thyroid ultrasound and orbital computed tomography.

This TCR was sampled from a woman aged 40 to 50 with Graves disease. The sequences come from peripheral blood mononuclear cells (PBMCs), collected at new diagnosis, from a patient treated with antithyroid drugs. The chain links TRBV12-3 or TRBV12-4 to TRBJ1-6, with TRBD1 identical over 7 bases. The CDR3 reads CASSVQGLSNSPLHF. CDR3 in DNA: TGTGCCAGCAGTGTACAGGGGTTGTCTAATTCACCCCTCCACTTT.